This T cell receptor (beta chain) appears in the sequencing data of a study of blood T cell repertoires in COVID-19. In the study overall: The United States, Italy and Spain were the sources of the acute and convalescent COVID-19 samples. The analysed material was cDNA or gDNA that came from T cells, B-cell-depleted T cells, or PBMCs.

Source study methods: Scientists estimated how many nucleated cells there were by amplifying reference gene primers. Produced via immunoSEQ multiplex PCR; TCRdb's table is partial and in-frame only. The D gene and trimming were derived from the DNA, and the V and J assignments and clone size from that table. Here the sample spans roughly 290,000 clones, around 86% being singletons. Looked up from germline, CDR1 is SGHTA and CDR2 is FQGNSA. Germline trimming cut 0 bases from V and 0 bases from J; bases unmatched to any gene: 1. This CDR3 is built from 15 residues. This clone was seen only once. Other DNA sequences in this specimen translate into the identical CDR3.

The genes are TRBV7-2 and TRBJ2-7; TRBD2 matches 8 bases. This receptor was taken from a woman in her twenties or thirties who had recovered from COVID-19. What was sequenced was peripheral blood. DNA of the CDR3: TGTGCCAGCAGCTTAGCTGGGACTAGCTCCTACGAGCAGTACTTC. It codes for CASSLAGTSSYEQYF.